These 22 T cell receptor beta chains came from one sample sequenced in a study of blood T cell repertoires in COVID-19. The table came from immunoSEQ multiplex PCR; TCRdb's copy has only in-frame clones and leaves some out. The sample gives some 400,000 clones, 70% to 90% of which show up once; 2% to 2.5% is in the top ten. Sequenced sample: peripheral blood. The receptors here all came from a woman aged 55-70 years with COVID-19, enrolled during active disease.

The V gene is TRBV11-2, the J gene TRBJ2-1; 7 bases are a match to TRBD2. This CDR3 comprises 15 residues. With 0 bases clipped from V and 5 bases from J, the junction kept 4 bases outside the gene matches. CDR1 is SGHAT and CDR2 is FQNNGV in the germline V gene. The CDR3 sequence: CASSLETSSHNEQFF. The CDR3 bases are TGTGCCAGCAGCTTAGAGACTAGCAGCCACAATGAGCAGTTCTTC.

The CDR3 region has the DNA TGTGCCAGCAGTTTATACGAGGGGGCTAACTATGGCTACACCTTC. It codes for CASSLYEGANYGYTF. The chain is built from TRBV27 and TRBJ1-2; a possible D gene is TRBD1 (6 bases). Per germline, CDR1 MNHEY and CDR2 SMNVEV (reference sequence). This CDR3 contains 15 residues. The V end lost 1 base, the J end lost 0 bases, and 9 bases lay between the germline ends.

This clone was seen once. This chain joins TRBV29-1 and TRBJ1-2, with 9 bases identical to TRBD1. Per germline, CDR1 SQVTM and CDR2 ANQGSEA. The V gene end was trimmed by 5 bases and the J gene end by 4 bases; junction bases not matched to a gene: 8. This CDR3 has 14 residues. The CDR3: CSVRWTGEVYGYTF. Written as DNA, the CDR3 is TGCAGCGTTCGGTGGACAGGGGAGGTCTATGGCTACACCTTC.

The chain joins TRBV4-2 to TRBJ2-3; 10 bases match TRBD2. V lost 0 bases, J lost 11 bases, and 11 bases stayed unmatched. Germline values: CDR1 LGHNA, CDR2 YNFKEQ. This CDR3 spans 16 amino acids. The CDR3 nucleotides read TGTGCCAGCAGCCAAGAGTCTAGCGGGGGCCAGATAGGGCAGTATTTT. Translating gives CASSQESSGGQIGQYF.

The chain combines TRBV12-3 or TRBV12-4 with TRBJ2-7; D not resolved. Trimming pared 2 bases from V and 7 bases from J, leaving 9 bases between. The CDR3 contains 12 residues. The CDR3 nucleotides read TGTGCCAGCAGTTTACAGGTCGAAGAGCAGTACTTC. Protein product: CASSLQVEEQYF.

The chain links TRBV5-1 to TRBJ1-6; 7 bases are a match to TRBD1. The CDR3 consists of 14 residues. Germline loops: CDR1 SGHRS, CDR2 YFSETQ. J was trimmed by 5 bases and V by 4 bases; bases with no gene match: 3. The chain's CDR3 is CASSVTGDNSPLHF. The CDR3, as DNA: TGCGCCAGCAGCGTTACAGGGGATAATTCACCCCTCCACTTT.

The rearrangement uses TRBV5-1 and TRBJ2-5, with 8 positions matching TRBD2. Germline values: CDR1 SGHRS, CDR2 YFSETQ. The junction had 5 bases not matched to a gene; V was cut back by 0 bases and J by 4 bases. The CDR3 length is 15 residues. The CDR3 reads CASSLAGLDGETQYF. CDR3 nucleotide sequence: TGCGCCAGCAGCTTGGCGGGACTAGACGGAGAGACCCAGTACTTC.

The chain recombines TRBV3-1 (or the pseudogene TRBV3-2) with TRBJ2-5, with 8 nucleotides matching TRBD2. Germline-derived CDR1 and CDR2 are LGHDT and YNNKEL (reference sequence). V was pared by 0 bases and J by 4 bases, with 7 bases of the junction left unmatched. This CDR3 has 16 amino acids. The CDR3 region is CASSQDLGGASETQYF. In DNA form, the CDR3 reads TGTGCCAGCAGCCAAGATCTCGGGGGGGCCTCAGAGACCCAGTACTTC.

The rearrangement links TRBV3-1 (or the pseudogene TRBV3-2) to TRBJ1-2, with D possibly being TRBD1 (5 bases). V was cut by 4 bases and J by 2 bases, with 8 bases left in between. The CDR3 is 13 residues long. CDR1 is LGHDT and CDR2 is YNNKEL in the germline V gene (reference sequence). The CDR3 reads CASSRGVNYGYTF. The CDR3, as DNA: TGTGCCAGCAGCCGGGGGGTCAACTATGGCTACACCTTC.

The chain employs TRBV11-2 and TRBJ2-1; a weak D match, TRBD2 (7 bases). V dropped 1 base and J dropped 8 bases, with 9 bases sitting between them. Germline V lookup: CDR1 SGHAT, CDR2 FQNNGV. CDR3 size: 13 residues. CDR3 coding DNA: TGTGCCAGCAGCTTAGGGGAGGGGGATGAGCAGTTCTTC. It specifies CASSLGEGDEQFF.

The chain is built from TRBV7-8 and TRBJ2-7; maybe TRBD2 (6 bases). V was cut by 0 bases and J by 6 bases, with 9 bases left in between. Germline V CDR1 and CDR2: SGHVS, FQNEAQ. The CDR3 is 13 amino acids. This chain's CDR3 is CASSLALAREQYF. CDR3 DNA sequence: TGTGCCAGCAGCTTAGCGCTAGCGCGCGAGCAGTACTTC.

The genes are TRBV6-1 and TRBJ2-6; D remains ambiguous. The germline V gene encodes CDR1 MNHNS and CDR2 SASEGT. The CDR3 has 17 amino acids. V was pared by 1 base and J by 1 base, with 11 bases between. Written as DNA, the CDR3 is TGTGCCAGCAGTGAAGGGCAGTATCAATCTGGGGCCAACGTCCTGACTTTC. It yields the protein CASSEGQYQSGANVLTF.

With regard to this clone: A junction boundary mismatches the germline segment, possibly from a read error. The chain's CDR3 is CASSSRTSGGWSTDTQYF. The CDR3 nucleotides are TGTGCCAGCAGCAGCCGGACTAGCGGGGGGTGGAGCACAGATACACAGTATTTT. The chain has TRBV5-4 and TRBJ2-3, with 14 nucleotides matching TRBD2. The CDR3 loop spans 18 amino acids. Germline V gene lookup returns CDR1 SGHNT and CDR2 YYREEE (reference sequence).

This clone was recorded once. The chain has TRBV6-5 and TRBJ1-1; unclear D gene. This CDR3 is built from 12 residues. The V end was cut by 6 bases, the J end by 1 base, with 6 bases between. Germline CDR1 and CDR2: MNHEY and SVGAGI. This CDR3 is CASSQWNTEAFF. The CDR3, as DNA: TGTGCCAGCAGCCAATGGAACACTGAAGCTTTCTTT.

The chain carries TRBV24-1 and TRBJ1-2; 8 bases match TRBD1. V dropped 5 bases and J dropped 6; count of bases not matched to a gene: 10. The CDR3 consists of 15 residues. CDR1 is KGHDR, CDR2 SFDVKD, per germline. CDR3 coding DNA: TGTGCCACCAGTGGTTATACCGGGACAGGAAATGGCTACACCTTC. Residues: CATSGYTGTGNGYTF.

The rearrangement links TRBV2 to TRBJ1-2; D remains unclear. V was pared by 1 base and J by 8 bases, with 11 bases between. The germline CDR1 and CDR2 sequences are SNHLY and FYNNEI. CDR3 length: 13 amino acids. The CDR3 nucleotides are TGTGCCAGCAGTGAAGGCAGTGGTCGCGGCTACACCTTC. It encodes CASSEGSGRGYTF.

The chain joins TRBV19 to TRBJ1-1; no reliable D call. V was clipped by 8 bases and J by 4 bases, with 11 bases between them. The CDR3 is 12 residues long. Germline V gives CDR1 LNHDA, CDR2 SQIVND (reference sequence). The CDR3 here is CASSGSPTEAFF. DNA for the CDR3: TGTGCCAGTTCCGGGTCTCCCACTGAAGCTTTCTTT.

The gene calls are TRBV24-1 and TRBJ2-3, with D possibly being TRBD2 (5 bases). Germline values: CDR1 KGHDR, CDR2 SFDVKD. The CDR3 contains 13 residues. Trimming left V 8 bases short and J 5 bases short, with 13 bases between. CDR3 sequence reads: CATKAGGVDTQYF. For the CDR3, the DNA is TGTGCCACCAAGGCGGGTGGTGTAGATACGCAGTATTTT.

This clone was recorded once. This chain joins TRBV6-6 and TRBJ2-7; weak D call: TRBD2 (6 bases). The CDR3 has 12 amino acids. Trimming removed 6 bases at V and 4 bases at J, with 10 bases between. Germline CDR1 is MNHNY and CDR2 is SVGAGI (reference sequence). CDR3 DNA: TGTGCCAGCAGACCGGAGGGTTACGAGCAGTACTTC. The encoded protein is CASRPEGYEQYF.

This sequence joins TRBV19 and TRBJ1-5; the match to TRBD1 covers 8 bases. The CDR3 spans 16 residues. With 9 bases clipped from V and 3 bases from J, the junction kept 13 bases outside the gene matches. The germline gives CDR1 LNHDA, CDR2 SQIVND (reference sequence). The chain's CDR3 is CASLPSDRGLNQPQHF. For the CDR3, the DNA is TGTGCCAGCCTCCCATCTGACAGGGGACTCAATCAGCCCCAGCATTTT.

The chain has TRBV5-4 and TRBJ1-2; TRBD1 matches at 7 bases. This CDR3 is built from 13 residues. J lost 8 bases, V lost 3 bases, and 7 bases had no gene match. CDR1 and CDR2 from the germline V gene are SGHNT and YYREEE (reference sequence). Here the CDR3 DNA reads TGTGCCAGCAGCTCGGGATTACAGGGGGGCTACACCTTC. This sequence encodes CASSSGLQGGYTF.

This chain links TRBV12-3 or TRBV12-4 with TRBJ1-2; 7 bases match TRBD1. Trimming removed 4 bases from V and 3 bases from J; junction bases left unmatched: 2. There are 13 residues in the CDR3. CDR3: CASSYDRDYGYTF. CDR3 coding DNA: TGTGCCAGCAGTTACGACAGGGACTATGGCTACACCTTC.